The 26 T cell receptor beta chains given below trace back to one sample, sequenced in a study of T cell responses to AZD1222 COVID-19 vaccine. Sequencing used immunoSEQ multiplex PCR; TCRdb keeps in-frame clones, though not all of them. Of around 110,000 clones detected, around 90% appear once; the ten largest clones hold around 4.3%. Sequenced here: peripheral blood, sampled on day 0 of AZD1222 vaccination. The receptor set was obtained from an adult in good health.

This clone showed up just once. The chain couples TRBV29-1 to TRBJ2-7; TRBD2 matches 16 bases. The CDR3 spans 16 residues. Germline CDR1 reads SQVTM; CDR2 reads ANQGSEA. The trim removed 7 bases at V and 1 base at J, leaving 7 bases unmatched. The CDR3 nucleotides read TGCAGCGCCACCGGGACTAGCGGGAGGGGGTCCTACGAGCAGTACTTC. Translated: CSATGTSGRGSYEQYF.

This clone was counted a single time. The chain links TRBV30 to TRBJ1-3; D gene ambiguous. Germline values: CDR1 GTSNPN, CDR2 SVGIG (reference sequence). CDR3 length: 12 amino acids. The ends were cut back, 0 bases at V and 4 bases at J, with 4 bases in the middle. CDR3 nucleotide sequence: TGTGCCTGGAGTGTACAGGGAAACACCATATATTTT. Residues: CAWSVQGNTIYF.

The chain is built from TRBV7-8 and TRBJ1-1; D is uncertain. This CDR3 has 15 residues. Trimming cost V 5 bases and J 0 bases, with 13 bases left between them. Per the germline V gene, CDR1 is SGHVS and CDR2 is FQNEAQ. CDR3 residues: CASSRAGGMNTEAFF. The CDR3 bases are TGTGCCAGCAGCCGCGCTGGAGGGATGAACACTGAAGCTTTCTTT.

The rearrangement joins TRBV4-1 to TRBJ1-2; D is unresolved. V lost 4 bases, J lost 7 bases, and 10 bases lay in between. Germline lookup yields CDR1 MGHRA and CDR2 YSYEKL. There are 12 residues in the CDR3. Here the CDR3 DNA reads TGCGCCAGCAGCCCTTTGGCGGGTGGCTACACCTTC. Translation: CASSPLAGGYTF.

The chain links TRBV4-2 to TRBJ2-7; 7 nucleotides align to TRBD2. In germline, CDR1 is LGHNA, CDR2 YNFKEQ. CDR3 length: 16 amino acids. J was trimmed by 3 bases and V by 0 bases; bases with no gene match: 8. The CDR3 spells CASSQEEGGPDYEQYF. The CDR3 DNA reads TGTGCCAGCAGCCAAGAGGAGGGAGGGCCCGACTACGAGCAGTACTTC.

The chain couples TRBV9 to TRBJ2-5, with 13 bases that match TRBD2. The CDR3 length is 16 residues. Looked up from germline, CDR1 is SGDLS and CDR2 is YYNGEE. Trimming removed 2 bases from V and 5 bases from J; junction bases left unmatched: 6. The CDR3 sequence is CASSVSGTSGVETQYF. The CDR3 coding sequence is TGTGCCAGCAGCGTCTCCGGGACTAGCGGGGTGGAGACCCAGTACTTC.

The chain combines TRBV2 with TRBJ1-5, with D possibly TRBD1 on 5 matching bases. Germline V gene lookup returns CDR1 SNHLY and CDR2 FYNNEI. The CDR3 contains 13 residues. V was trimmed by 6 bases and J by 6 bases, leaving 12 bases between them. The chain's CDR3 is CASRDSLGQPQHF. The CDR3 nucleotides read TGTGCCAGCAGAGACAGCTTGGGTCAGCCCCAGCATTTT.

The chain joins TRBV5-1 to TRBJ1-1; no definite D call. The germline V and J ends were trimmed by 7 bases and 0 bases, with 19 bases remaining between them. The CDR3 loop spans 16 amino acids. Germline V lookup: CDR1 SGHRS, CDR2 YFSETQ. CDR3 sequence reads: CASQMISQAMNTEAFF. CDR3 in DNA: TGCGCCAGCCAGATGATCTCGCAGGCCATGAACACTGAAGCTTTCTTT.

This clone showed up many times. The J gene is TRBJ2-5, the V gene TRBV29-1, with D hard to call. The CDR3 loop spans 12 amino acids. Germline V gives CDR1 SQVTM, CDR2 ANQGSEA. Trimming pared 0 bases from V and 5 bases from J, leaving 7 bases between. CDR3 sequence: CSVEDRRETQYF. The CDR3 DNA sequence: TGCAGCGTTGAAGATCGTAGGGAGACCCAGTACTTC.

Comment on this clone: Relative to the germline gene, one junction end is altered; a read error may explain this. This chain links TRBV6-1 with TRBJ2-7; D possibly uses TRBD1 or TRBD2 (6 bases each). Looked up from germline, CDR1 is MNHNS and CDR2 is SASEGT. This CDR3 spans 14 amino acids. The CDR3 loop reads CASREAQGRREQYF. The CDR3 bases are TGTGCCAGCAGAGAAGCCCAGGGGAGGAGGGAGCAGTACTTC.

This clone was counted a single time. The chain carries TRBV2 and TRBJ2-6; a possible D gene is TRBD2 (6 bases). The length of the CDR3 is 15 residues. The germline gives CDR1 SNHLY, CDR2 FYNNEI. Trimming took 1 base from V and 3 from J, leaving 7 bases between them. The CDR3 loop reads CASSEVGGGANVLTF. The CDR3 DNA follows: TGTGCCAGCAGTGAAGTGGGGGGTGGGGCCAACGTCCTGACTTTC.

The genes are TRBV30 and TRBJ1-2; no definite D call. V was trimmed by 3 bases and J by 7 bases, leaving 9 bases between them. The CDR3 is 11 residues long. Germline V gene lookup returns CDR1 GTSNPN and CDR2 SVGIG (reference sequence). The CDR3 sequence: CAWRVRAGYTF. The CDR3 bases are TGTGCCTGGAGGGTTCGCGCTGGCTACACCTTC. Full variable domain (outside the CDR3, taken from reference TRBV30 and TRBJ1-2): SQTIHQWPATLVQPVGSPLSLECTVEGTSNPNLYWYRQAAGRGLQLLFYSVGIGQISSEVPQNLSASRPQDRQFILSSKKLLLSDSGFYLCAWRVRAGYTFGSGTRLTVV.

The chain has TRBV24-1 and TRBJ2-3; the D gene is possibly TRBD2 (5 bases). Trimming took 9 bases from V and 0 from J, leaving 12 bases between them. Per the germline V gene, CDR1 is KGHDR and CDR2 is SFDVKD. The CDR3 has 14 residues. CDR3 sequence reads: CATEAATSTDTQYF. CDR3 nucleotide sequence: TGTGCCACCGAAGCGGCCACTAGCACAGATACGCAGTATTTT.

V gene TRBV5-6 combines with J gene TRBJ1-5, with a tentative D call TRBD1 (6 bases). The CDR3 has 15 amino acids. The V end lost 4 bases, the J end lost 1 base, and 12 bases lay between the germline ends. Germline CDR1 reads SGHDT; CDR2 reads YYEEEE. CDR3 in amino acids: CASSTVTGSNQPQHF. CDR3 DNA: TGTGCCAGCAGCACCGTGACAGGCAGCAATCAGCCCCAGCATTTT.

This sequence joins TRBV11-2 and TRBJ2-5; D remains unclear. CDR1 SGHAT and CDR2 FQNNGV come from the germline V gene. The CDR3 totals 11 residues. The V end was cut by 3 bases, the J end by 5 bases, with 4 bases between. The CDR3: CASSFLETQYF. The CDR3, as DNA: TGTGCCAGCAGCTTCCTGGAGACCCAGTACTTC.

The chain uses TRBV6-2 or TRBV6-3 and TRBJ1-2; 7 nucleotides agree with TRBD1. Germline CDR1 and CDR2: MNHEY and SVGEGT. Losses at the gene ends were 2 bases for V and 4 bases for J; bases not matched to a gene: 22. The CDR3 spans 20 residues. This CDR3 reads CASSYPLGWDSLRTSYGYTF. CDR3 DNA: TGTGCCAGCAGTTACCCCCTAGGGTGGGACAGCCTACGAACAAGCTATGGCTACACCTTC.

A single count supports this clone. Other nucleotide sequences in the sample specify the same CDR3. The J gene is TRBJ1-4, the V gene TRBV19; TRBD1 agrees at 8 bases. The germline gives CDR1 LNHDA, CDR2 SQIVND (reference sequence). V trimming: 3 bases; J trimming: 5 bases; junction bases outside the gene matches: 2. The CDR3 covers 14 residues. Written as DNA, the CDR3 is TGTGCCAGTAGTATGGGACAGGCAAATGAAAAACTGTTTTTT. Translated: CASSMGQANEKLFF.

DNA for the CDR3: TGTGCCAGCAGCCCTCGGGACAGGAATAGGGATACGCAGTATTTT. Translated: CASSPRDRNRDTQYF. This sequence joins TRBV5-4 and TRBJ2-3, with 8 bases that match TRBD1. With V trimmed by 4 bases and J by 6 bases, 10 bases remained unmatched. CDR1 is SGHNT, CDR2 YYREEE, per germline (reference sequence). The CDR3 covers 15 residues.

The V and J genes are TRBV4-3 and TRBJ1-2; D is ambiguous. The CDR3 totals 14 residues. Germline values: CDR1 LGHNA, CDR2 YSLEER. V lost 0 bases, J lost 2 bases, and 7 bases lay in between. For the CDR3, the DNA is TGCGCCAGCAGCCAAGATCCCGTAAACTATGGCTACACCTTC. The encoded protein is CASSQDPVNYGYTF.

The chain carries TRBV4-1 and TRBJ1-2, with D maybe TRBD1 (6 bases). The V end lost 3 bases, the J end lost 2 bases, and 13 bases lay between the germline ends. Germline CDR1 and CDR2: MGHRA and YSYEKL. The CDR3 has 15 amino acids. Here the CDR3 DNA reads TGCGCCAGCAGCCAGTCGAGGACAGTAAACTATGGCTACACCTTC. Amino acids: CASSQSRTVNYGYTF.

The CDR3 spells CASSLGGGAGWEQFF. For the CDR3, the DNA is TGTGCCAGCAGCTTAGGTGGTGGAGCGGGCTGGGAGCAGTTCTTC. The chain employs TRBV7-8 and TRBJ2-1, with TRBD2 as a possible D gene (6 bases). The V gene's germline CDR1 is SGHVS and CDR2 FQNEAQ. Between the trimmed V and J ends, which lost 1 base and 10 bases, there was a span of 17 bases. The CDR3 extends over 15 amino acids.

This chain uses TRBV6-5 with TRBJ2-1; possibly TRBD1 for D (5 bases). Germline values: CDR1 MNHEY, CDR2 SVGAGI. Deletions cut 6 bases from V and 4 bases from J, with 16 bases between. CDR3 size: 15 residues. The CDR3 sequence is CASSPSRTLYNEQFF. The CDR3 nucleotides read TGTGCCAGCAGCCCCAGCCGGACACTATACAATGAGCAGTTCTTC.

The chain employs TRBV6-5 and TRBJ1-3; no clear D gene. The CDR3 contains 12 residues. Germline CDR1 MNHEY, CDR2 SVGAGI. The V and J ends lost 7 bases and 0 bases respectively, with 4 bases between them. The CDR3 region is CASTNSGNTIYF. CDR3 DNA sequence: TGTGCCAGCACTAACTCTGGAAACACCATATATTTT.

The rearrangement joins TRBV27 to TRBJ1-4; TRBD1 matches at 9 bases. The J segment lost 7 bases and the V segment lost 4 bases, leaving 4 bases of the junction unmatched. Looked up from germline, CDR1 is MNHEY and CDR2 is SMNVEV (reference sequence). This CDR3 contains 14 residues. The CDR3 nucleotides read TGTGCCAGCAGTTCCGGGACAGGGTTTGAAAAACTGTTTTTT. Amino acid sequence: CASSSGTGFEKLFF.

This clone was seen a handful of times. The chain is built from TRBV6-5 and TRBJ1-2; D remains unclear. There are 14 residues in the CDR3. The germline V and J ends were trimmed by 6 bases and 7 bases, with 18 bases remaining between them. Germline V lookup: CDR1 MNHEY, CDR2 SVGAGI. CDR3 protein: CASRTDGRVGGYTF. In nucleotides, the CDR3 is TGTGCCAGCAGGACCGACGGGCGAGTAGGTGGCTACACCTTC.

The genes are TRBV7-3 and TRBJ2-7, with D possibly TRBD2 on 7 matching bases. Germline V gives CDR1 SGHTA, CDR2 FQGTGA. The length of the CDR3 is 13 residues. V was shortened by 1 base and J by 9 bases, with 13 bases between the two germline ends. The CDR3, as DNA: TGTGCCAGCAGCTTAAGTAACGGGGGGCGGCAGTACTTC. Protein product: CASSLSNGGRQYF.